The rows below give T cell receptor beta chains drawn from one sample of a study of PD-1 blockade in classical Hodgkin lymphoma. The protocol was immunoSEQ multiplex PCR, while the TCRdb copy is restricted to in-frame clones and leaves out a portion. Of over 70,000 clones listed, under 90% are singletons. Here the sequenced sample was peripheral blood mononuclear cells (PBMCs), taken at baseline. The receptors come from a human donor with classical Hodgkin lymphoma. The CDR3 runs from the conserved cysteine through the conserved F or W. D genes are given only for firm matches. Clone sizes are given selectively: once, few, many, or a class where the clone is expanded.

J	size	D	V	DNA	CDR3
TRBJ2-5	once	TRBD1	TRBV5-1	TGCGCCAGCAGCTCGGACAGGGTCGAGACCCAGTACTTC	CASSSDRVETQYF
TRBJ2-7	-	TRBD1	TRBV29-1	TGCAGCGTGGGGACAGGTTTGTTGGACGAGCAGTACTTC	CSVGTGLLDEQYF
TRBJ1-1	-	-	TRBV4-1	TGCGCCAGCAGCCAAGATGAAGGGTGGGAAGCTTTCTTT	CASSQDEGWEAFF
TRBJ2-1	-	-	TRBV2	TGTGCCAGCAGGCAACCCGGGTCCGAGCAGTTCTTC	CASRQPGSEQFF
TRBJ1-5	-	-	TRBV7-9	TGTGCCAGCAGCTACGGAGGGCAGGAAAATCAGCCCCAGCATTTT	CASSYGGQENQPQHF
TRBJ1-5	few	-	TRBV7-2	TGTGCCAGCAGCATAGAAGGACGAAGCAATCAGCCCCAGCATTTT	CASSIEGRSNQPQHF
TRBJ1-3	-	-	TRBV18	TGTGCCAGCTCACCGGAGGGGCACACCATATATTTT	CASSPEGHTIYF
TRBJ2-2	-	-	TRBV5-4	TGTGCCAGCAGCGTCCCGGGATCCGGGGAGCTGTTTTTT	CASSVPGSGELFF
TRBJ1-4	-	-	TRBV28	TGTGCCAGCAAAAAAAGTAGAGCAACTAATGAAAAACTGTTTTTT	CASKKSRATNEKLFF
TRBJ2-1	-	TRBD2	TRBV28	TGTGCCAGCAGTCCTACCACCCCTAGCGGACCCTCTTGGTATGAGCAGTTCTTC	CASSPTTPSGPSWYEQFF
TRBJ1-3	-	-	TRBV7-6	TGTGCCAGCAGCTTAGTGGCAGGGAGGTCTGGAAACACCATATATTTT	CASSLVAGRSGNTIYF
TRBJ2-7	once	-	TRBV6-5	TGTGCCAGCAGTTACCGCCGTGGTATCTCCTACGAGCAGTACTTC	CASSYRRGISYEQYF
TRBJ2-7	few	TRBD1	TRBV15	TGTGCCACCAGCAGAGGGACAGGGGGCTACGAGCAGTACTTC	CATSRGTGGYEQYF
TRBJ2-7	-	-	TRBV18	TGTGCCAGCTCACCACCGGGGGGCCTCTACGAGCAGTACTTC	CASSPPGGLYEQYF
TRBJ1-1	-	-	TRBV29-1	TGCAGCGTTGAAGAGGCCGCGCGGGGGGGGATGAACACTGAAGCTTTCTTT	CSVEEAARGGMNTEAFF